These 19 T cell receptor beta chains were all obtained from the same sample, sequenced in a study of shared clonotypes between healthy human individuals (dated by TCRdb to about 2020). Libraries were constructed by the immunoSEQ multiplex PCR assay. Imported from immuneACCESS, the table was reduced by TCRdb to in-frame sequences with V and J called. These copies leave out some clones; in studies compared against another copy, an unresolved V gene accounts for under half, and the cause of the remainder is not known. Present in this sample are some 2.1 million clones, over 85% of which were seen just once. The ten most abundant clones make up roughly 1.7% of the sample. CD8 naive samples were CD45RO-negative cells positively selected for CCR7, giving a CD45RA+CCR7+ population that excluded TemRA cells. The sequenced sample was naive CD8+ T cells from PBMCs. The cell subset or site label of this sample denotes: CD45RA+CCR7+. Receptor source: a man aged 18-30 years in good health. Some clones in this sample may be carry-over from other donors' samples.

Only one count was recorded for this clone. Here the CDR3 reads CASSPNGGPDNEKLFF. The CDR3 nucleotides are TGTGCCAGCAGCCCGAATGGAGGACCCGATAATGAAAAACTGTTTTTT. This chain uses TRBV4-2 with TRBJ1-4; unclear D gene. Deletions cut 4 bases from V and 4 bases from J, with 16 bases between. The germline gives CDR1 LGHNA, CDR2 YNFKEQ. The CDR3 is 16 residues long.

The chain has TRBV28 and TRBJ1-1; tentative D call: TRBD1 (5 bases). In germline, CDR1 is MDHEN, CDR2 SYDVKM. This CDR3 has 14 amino acids. The V end lost 3 bases, the J end lost 6 bases, and 14 bases lay between the germline ends. The CDR3 region is CASSFRVRGAEAFF. CDR3 bases: TGTGCCAGCAGTTTCCGGGTAAGAGGGGCTGAAGCTTTCTTT.

This rearrangement joins TRBV5-6 to TRBJ1-5; D unresolved. Germline values: CDR1 SGHDT, CDR2 YYEEEE. V gave up 0 bases and J gave up 1 base, with 5 bases separating them. This CDR3 contains 14 residues. The CDR3 DNA reads as TGTGCCAGCAGCTTGGTAGGGAGCAATCAGCCCCAGCATTTT. Translation: CASSLVGSNQPQHF.

The chain uses TRBV5-6 and TRBJ2-2, with a tentative D call TRBD1 (6 bases). The CDR3 has 17 amino acids. The V gene lost 4 bases and the J gene lost 3 bases, with 19 bases spanning the gap. The germline gives CDR1 SGHDT, CDR2 YYEEEE. This CDR3 is CASSPTFMAGDTGELFF. CDR3 nucleotides: TGTGCCAGCAGCCCGACGTTTATGGCAGGGGACACCGGGGAGCTGTTTTTT.

The rearrangement uses TRBV19 and TRBJ2-1; D is unclear. CDR1 is LNHDA, CDR2 SQIVND, per germline (reference sequence). Trimming removed 6 bases from V and 8 bases from J, with 26 bases in between. The CDR3 covers 17 residues. CDR3 in amino acids: CASRGYTRLPHGDEQFF. Written as DNA, the CDR3 is TGTGCCAGTAGGGGGTATACGCGCCTCCCTCATGGGGATGAGCAGTTCTTC.

V and J are TRBV28 and TRBJ1-1; no clear D gene. The CDR3 consists of 15 residues. V lost 5 bases and J lost 0, with 13 bases in between. The germline V gene encodes CDR1 MDHEN and CDR2 SYDVKM. This chain's CDR3 is CASSQWARMNTEAFF. The CDR3 DNA follows: TGTGCCAGCAGTCAGTGGGCAAGAATGAACACTGAAGCTTTCTTT.

The chain couples TRBV7-9 to TRBJ1-4; D ambiguous. Trimming pared 8 bases from V and 1 base from J, leaving 11 bases between. The germline gives CDR1 SEHNR, CDR2 FQNEAQ (reference sequence). CDR3 length equals 14 residues. CDR3 loop: CASHGGRTNEKLFF. CDR3 sequence (DNA): TGTGCCAGCCACGGAGGGAGAACTAATGAAAAACTGTTTTTT.

This sequence joins TRBV5-5 and TRBJ2-2, with 9 bases that match TRBD1. The CDR3 totals 16 residues. Per the germline V gene, CDR1 is SGHKS and CDR2 is YYEKEE (reference sequence). Trimming took 3 bases from V and 3 from J; bases not matched to a gene: 6. The chain's CDR3 is CASSSYRQGDTGELFF. The CDR3 nucleotides read TGTGCCAGCAGCTCCTATAGACAGGGGGACACCGGGGAGCTGTTTTTT.

DNA of the CDR3: TGTGCCACAGGGAGCTCCGGGACAGGGGACTACGAGCAGTACTTC. Amino acids: CATGSSGTGDYEQYF. The V and J genes are TRBV2 and TRBJ2-7, with 10 bases fitting TRBD1. This CDR3 spans 15 amino acids. From germline, CDR1 is SNHLY and CDR2 FYNNEI. The V gene end was trimmed by 10 bases and the J gene end by 3 bases; junction bases not matched to a gene: 12.

The genes are TRBV7-9 and TRBJ2-3; 8 bases align to TRBD1. After removal of 5 bases from V and 0 bases from J, the junction contained 7 bases not matched to a gene. CDR1 is SEHNR and CDR2 is FQNEAQ in the germline V gene (reference sequence). CDR3 length: 16 residues. The DNA of the CDR3 is TGTGCCAGCAGCCCAGGACAGGGATTGAGCACAGATACGCAGTATTTT. This encodes CASSPGQGLSTDTQYF.

The chain recombines TRBV11-2 with TRBJ2-5, with D maybe TRBD2 (5 bases). The CDR3 is 11 residues long. Germline V lookup: CDR1 SGHAT, CDR2 FQNNGV. V was cut by 4 bases and J by 9 bases, with 9 bases left in between. The CDR3 spells CASSSEAAQYF. The DNA of the CDR3 is TGTGCCAGCAGCTCCGAAGCGGCCCAGTACTTC.

Concerning this clone itself: The sample holds other DNA sequences that translate to the same CDR3. The CDR3 sequence is CASSVGQAGELFF. CDR3 sequence (DNA): TGTGCCAGCAGCGTGGGGCAGGCCGGGGAGCTGTTTTTT. The J gene is TRBJ2-2, the V gene TRBV9, with D possibly matching TRBD1 (5 bases). This CDR3 spans 13 amino acids. The germline CDR1 and CDR2 sequences are SGDLS and YYNGEE. V lost 2 bases to trimming and J lost 6 bases, with 8 bases between them.

The chain combines TRBV6-5 with TRBJ2-1; no clear D gene. Germline loops: CDR1 MNHEY, CDR2 SVGAGI. V dropped 6 bases and J dropped 6 bases, with 12 bases sitting between them. This CDR3 has 13 residues. The DNA for the CDR3 is TGTGCCAGCAGGGAGACTCTAAGCAATGAGCAGTTCTTC. Its translation: CASRETLSNEQFF.

The chain couples TRBV6-1 to TRBJ2-1; D remains unclear. Deletions cut 10 bases from V and 8 bases from J, with 12 bases between. This CDR3 has 11 amino acids. The germline CDR1 and CDR2 sequences are MNHNS and SASEGT. The CDR3 loop reads CAIFPGHEQFF. The CDR3 bases are TGTGCCATCTTCCCTGGGCATGAGCAGTTCTTC.

The chain is built from TRBV5-1 and TRBJ2-1, with TRBD2 identical over 10 bases. V lost 2 bases and J lost 8; bases outside the gene matches: 7. This CDR3 is built from 15 residues. Germline-derived CDR1 and CDR2 are SGHRS and YFSETQ. The DNA of the CDR3 is TGCGCCAGCAGCTTCCGCACTAGCGGGAAGGATGAGCAGTTCTTC. It specifies CASSFRTSGKDEQFF.

This clone was recorded once. The chain has TRBV30 and TRBJ2-1, with a possible D match to TRBD1 (5 bases). V lost 6 bases, J lost 8 bases, and 20 bases lay in between. The CDR3 is 14 residues long. Germline V gene sequence: CDR1 GTSNPN, CDR2 SVGIG (reference sequence). The CDR3 sequence is CACPLAGFGDEQFF. DNA of the CDR3: TGTGCCTGCCCCTTGGCAGGGTTTGGAGATGAGCAGTTCTTC.

The chain employs TRBV5-1 and TRBJ1-2; D ambiguous. The CDR3 sequence is 15 residues long. Germline V gene data show CDR1 as SGHRS and CDR2 as YFSETQ. The V end was cut by 0 bases, the J end by 5 bases, with 14 bases between. CDR3 bases: TGCGCCAGCAGCTTGGCCTCGGAGGGAGTATATGGCTACACCTTC. Translating it yields CASSLASEGVYGYTF.

V is TRBV4-3 and J is TRBJ2-3; tentative D call: TRBD1 (6 bases). The CDR3 totals 15 residues. The V end lost 2 bases, the J end lost 0 bases, and 9 bases lay between the germline ends. Germline V gene data show CDR1 as LGHNA and CDR2 as YSLEER. DNA for the CDR3: TGCGCCAGCAGCCAATTGGACAGTAGCACAGATACGCAGTATTTT. It translates to CASSQLDSSTDTQYF.

The V and J genes are TRBV27 and TRBJ1-5; 8 bases agree with TRBD1. The CDR3 totals 17 residues. V shed 4 bases, J shed 5 bases, and the junction held 13 bases outside the gene matches. Per germline, CDR1 MNHEY and CDR2 SMNVEV (reference sequence). The DNA of the CDR3 is TGTGCCAGCAGTTCCTCACACCCGGACAGGGAGGATCAGCCCCAGCATTTT. Translating gives CASSSSHPDREDQPQHF.